Below are 29 T cell receptor beta chains sequenced from a single sample in a study of cytomegalovirus exposure and HLA in healthy donors. PCR employed 60 Vbeta and 13 Jbeta primers. Sequencing used immunoSEQ multiplex PCR; TCRdb keeps in-frame clones, though not all of them. The sample records 250,000 to 350,000 clones, around 86% being singletons. Specimen: PBMCs. These receptors were taken from a man in his forties in good health and CMV-seropositive.

The V and J genes are TRBV19 and TRBJ2-2; D gene unclear. The CDR3 is 16 amino acids. Trimming took 5 bases from V and 0 from J, leaving 13 bases between them. Looked up from germline, CDR1 is LNHDA and CDR2 is SQIVND (reference sequence). In DNA form, the CDR3 reads TGTGCCAGTAGTGAGGTAGTGACCACGAACACCGGGGAGCTGTTTTTT. It is translated as CASSEVVTTNTGELFF.

The chain has TRBV11-1 and TRBJ2-7; 7 bases fit TRBD1. The CDR3 spans 15 residues. CDR1 is SGHAT and CDR2 is FQDESV in the germline V gene (reference sequence). The V gene end was trimmed by 3 bases and the J gene end by 1 base; junction bases not matched to a gene: 6. The CDR3 DNA follows: TGTGCCAGCAGCTTGACAGGGACGAGATCCTACGAGCAGTACTTC. Amino acid sequence: CASSLTGTRSYEQYF.

The genes are TRBV6-1 and TRBJ2-7; TRBD1 might be the D (6 bases). Trimming cost V 7 bases and J 3 bases, with 16 bases left between them. The CDR3 is 14 residues long. The germline gives CDR1 MNHNS, CDR2 SASEGT. DNA for the CDR3: TGTGCCAGCACCCTCCCCGGGACAATCTACGAGCAGTACTTC. As protein: CASTLPGTIYEQYF.

V gene TRBV5-1 combines with J gene TRBJ1-2; D gene uncertain. CDR3 length equals 15 residues. Germline CDR1 reads SGHRS; CDR2 reads YFSETQ. Trimming took 0 bases from V and 0 from J, leaving 9 bases between them. The CDR3 reads CASSLAGSANYGYTF. CDR3 sequence (DNA): TGCGCCAGCAGCTTGGCGGGGTCAGCTAACTATGGCTACACCTTC.

J is TRBJ1-1 and V is TRBV5-1, with 9 bases identical to TRBD1. CDR1 SGHRS and CDR2 YFSETQ come from the germline V gene. Trimming removed 9 bases from V and 4 bases from J; junction bases left unmatched: 7. This CDR3 contains 13 residues. CDR3 bases: TGCGCCACCACGACAGGGGGGGGCACTGAAGCTTTCTTT. Its translation: CATTTGGGTEAFF.

The gene calls are TRBV20-1 and TRBJ2-1; D may be TRBD2 (5 bases). V was clipped by 6 bases and J by 6 bases, with 9 bases between them. Germline CDR1 and CDR2: DFQATT and SNEGSKA (reference sequence). There are 11 residues in the CDR3. CDR3 DNA sequence: TGCAGTGCCCGGGGTCCCAATGAGCAGTTCTTC. It encodes CSARGPNEQFF.

This chain joins TRBV5-1 and TRBJ1-6; 7 nucleotides match TRBD1. Germline CDR1 reads SGHRS; CDR2 reads YFSETQ. The CDR3 loop spans 14 amino acids. J gave up 6 bases and V 5 bases, and 5 bases lay outside the gene matches. The CDR3 DNA reads TGCGCCAGCAGGGACAGGTCGGGTAATTCACCCCTCCACTTT. It encodes CASRDRSGNSPLHF. Combining the CDR3 with reference TRBV5-1 and TRBJ1-6 gives the whole variable domain KAGVTQTPRYLIKTRGQQVTLSCSPISGHRSVSWYQQTPGQGLQFLFEYFSETQRNKGNFPGRFSGRQFSNSRSEMNVSTLELGDSALYLCASRDRSGNSPLHFGNGTRLTVT.

V is TRBV28 and J is TRBJ2-5, with D perhaps matching TRBD1 (6 bases). The CDR3 length is 16 residues. Trimming took 11 bases from V and 5 from J, leaving 27 bases between them. Germline CDR1 and CDR2: MDHEN and SYDVKM. The CDR3, as DNA: TGTGCCGGCGATGACGAACAGGGTTGGAACGGTGAGACCCAGTACTTC. Protein sequence: CAGDDEQGWNGETQYF.

The chain joins TRBV2 to TRBJ1-5, with D perhaps matching TRBD1 (5 bases). Germline V lookup: CDR1 SNHLY, CDR2 FYNNEI. CDR3 length: 15 amino acids. V gave up 11 bases and J gave up 3 bases, with 20 bases separating them. CDR3 sequence (DNA): TGTGCCGCCAGCAGGGTGGGGGAGGTCAATCAGCCCCAGCATTTT. Protein: CAASRVGEVNQPQHF.

A single count supports this clone. This chain links TRBV7-9 with TRBJ2-2; 9 bases are shared with TRBD1. J lost 4 bases, V lost 3 bases, and 0 bases had no gene match. Germline V gives CDR1 SEHNR, CDR2 FQNEAQ (reference sequence). The CDR3 spans 14 residues. The CDR3 loop is CASSLTGGTGELFF. CDR3 DNA sequence: TGTGCCAGCAGCTTGACAGGGGGCACCGGGGAGCTGTTTTTT. Looking up the rest from reference TRBV7-9 and TRBJ2-2 gives the full variable domain: DTGVSQNPRHKITKRGQNVTFRCDPISEHNRLYWYRQTLGQGPEFLTYFQNEAQLEKSRLLSDRFSAERPKGSFSTLEIQRTEQGDSAMYLCASSLTGGTGELFFGEGSRLTVL.

This chain connects TRBV7-2 to TRBJ2-3, with D uncertain. CDR1 and CDR2 from the germline V gene are SGHTA and FQGNSA. Trimming took off 3 bases at V and 2 bases at J, with 6 bases between the two ends. This CDR3 region has 13 residues. CDR3 protein: CASSLAYTDTQYF. For the CDR3, the DNA is TGTGCCAGCAGCTTGGCTTACACAGATACGCAGTATTTT.

This clone showed up just a few times. The chain combines TRBV7-9 with TRBJ1-1, with D perhaps matching TRBD1 (6 bases). The CDR3 consists of 15 residues. V lost 5 bases and J lost 2, with 15 bases in between. Germline V gives CDR1 SEHNR, CDR2 FQNEAQ (reference sequence). The CDR3 loop reads CASSRGVGANTEAFF. CDR3 nucleotide sequence: TGTGCCAGCAGCCGGGGGGTGGGGGCAAACACTGAAGCTTTCTTT.

The V gene is TRBV30, the J gene TRBJ2-7; 8 nucleotides line up with TRBD1. V lost 5 bases and J lost 0; bases outside the gene matches: 3. The CDR3 runs to 13 residues. The V gene's germline CDR1 is GTSNPN and CDR2 SVGIG (reference sequence). CDR3 bases: TGTGCCTGGGGGACAGGTAACTCCTACGAGCAGTACTTC. It translates to CAWGTGNSYEQYF.

This chain's CDR3 is CASGLDGMGELFF. The CDR3 nucleotides are TGTGCTAGTGGTTTGGACGGTATGGGGGAGCTGTTTTTT. The gene calls are TRBV12-5 and TRBJ2-2, with D unresolved. Per the germline V gene, CDR1 is LGHNT and CDR2 is FRNRAP. V was cut by 1 base and J by 8 bases, with 8 bases left in between. The CDR3 totals 13 residues.

J is TRBJ2-7 and V is TRBV18; D is uncertain. The V and J ends lost 1 base and 2 bases respectively, with 6 bases between them. The CDR3 totals 13 residues. Germline V gene sequence: CDR1 KGHSH, CDR2 LQKENI. The CDR3 region has the DNA TGTGCCAGCTCACCACTCGACACCTACGAGCAGTACTTC. Its translation: CASSPLDTYEQYF.

This clone was observed a few times. The chain combines TRBV10-3 with TRBJ2-7; D is ambiguous. This CDR3 has 13 amino acids. Trimming cost V 4 bases and J 0 bases, with 7 bases left between them. Germline V lookup: CDR1 ENHRY, CDR2 SYGVKD. The CDR3 reads CAISAGLSYEQYF. The CDR3 DNA is TGTGCCATCAGTGCAGGCCTCTCCTACGAGCAGTACTTC.

This chain connects TRBV6-5 to TRBJ2-2; 10 nucleotides agree with TRBD1. The CDR3 sequence is 15 residues long. Trimming removed 5 bases from V and 4 bases from J; junction bases left unmatched: 4. CDR1 MNHEY and CDR2 SVGAGI come from the germline V gene. CDR3 region: CASSPTGGGTGELFF. For the CDR3, the DNA is TGTGCCAGCAGTCCGACAGGGGGCGGCACCGGGGAGCTGTTTTTT.

V gene TRBV14 combines with J gene TRBJ2-7, with a weak D call TRBD2 (6 bases). In germline, CDR1 is SGHDN, CDR2 FVKESK. V lost 0 bases and J 7 bases, leaving 19 bases between the germline ends. The CDR3 runs 16 residues. The CDR3 reads CASSQDRRETWGEQYF. CDR3 in DNA: TGTGCCAGCAGCCAAGATCGACGGGAGACCTGGGGGGAGCAGTACTTC.

V gene TRBV5-3 combines with J gene TRBJ2-1; TRBD1 agrees at 8 bases. TRBV5-3 is assigned to the ORF class and has an uncertain function. V shed 4 bases and J 7 bases; nucleotides not matched to a gene: 4. The CDR3 contains 13 residues. The CDR3 is CARSHDRGNEQFF. The CDR3 region has the DNA TGTGCCAGAAGCCATGACAGGGGTAATGAGCAGTTCTTC.

The V call is TRBV7-9, the J call TRBJ1-5, with D hard to call. Per germline, CDR1 SEHNR and CDR2 FQNEAQ (reference sequence). The CDR3 contains 12 residues. Trimming left V 5 bases short and J 7 bases short, with 9 bases between. The CDR3: CASSLSTQPQHF. As DNA, the CDR3 is TGTGCCAGCAGCCTCTCAACACAGCCCCAGCATTTT.

In this sample, this clone turned up a few times. The chain combines TRBV28 with TRBJ1-1, with D perhaps matching TRBD1 (5 bases). Per germline, CDR1 MDHEN and CDR2 SYDVKM. V was shortened by 5 bases and J by 1 base, with 8 bases between the two germline ends. The CDR3 runs 13 residues. The CDR3 spells CASSATGNTEAFF. DNA for the CDR3: TGTGCCAGCAGTGCTACAGGGAACACTGAAGCTTTCTTT. Full variable domain (remainder filled in from reference TRBV28 and TRBJ1-1): DVKVTQSSRYLVKRTGEKVFLECVQDMDHENMFWYRQDPGLGLRLIYFSYDVKMKEKGDIPEGYSVSREKKERFSLILESASTNQTSMYLCASSATGNTEAFFGQGTRLTVV.

The chain is built from TRBV28 and TRBJ2-3, with 7 bases that match TRBD1. Trimming cost V 3 bases and J 2 bases; bases outside gene matches: 5. The CDR3 covers 15 residues. CDR1 and CDR2 from the germline V gene are MDHEN and SYDVKM. The CDR3 region is CASSFGTANTDTQYF. The DNA for the CDR3 is TGTGCCAGCAGTTTCGGGACAGCTAACACAGATACGCAGTATTTT.

V gene TRBV7-3 combines with J gene TRBJ1-1, with TRBD1 matching 12 bases. The germline V gene has CDR1 SGHTA and CDR2 FQGTGA. This CDR3 contains 16 residues. With V trimmed by 5 bases and J by 4 bases, 8 bases remained unmatched. The CDR3 region has the DNA TGTGCCAGCAGCCCGCAGGGACAGGGGGCAAGCACTGAAGCTTTCTTT. Amino acids: CASSPQGQGASTEAFF. The whole variable domain, remainder taken from reference TRBV7-3 and TRBJ1-1, is GAGVSQTPSNKVTEKGKYVELRCDPISGHTALYWYRQSLGQGPEFLIYFQGTGAADDSGLPNDRFFAVRPEGSVSTLKIQRTERGDSAVYLCASSPQGQGASTEAFFGQGTRLTVV.

This chain joins TRBV18 and TRBJ2-1, with a weak D call TRBD2 (6 bases). The CDR3 consists of 15 residues. Germline V gene lookup returns CDR1 KGHSH and CDR2 LQKENI. The germline V and J ends were trimmed by 2 bases and 7 bases, with 15 bases remaining between them. The CDR3 DNA follows: TGTGCCAGCTCACCATCGGAGGGCCTAGGGAATGAGCAGTTCTTC. It codes for CASSPSEGLGNEQFF.

Written as DNA, the CDR3 is TGCGCCAGCAGCTCACAGGGATGGGAGACCCAGTACTTC. It encodes CASSSQGWETQYF. The chain recombines TRBV5-1 with TRBJ2-5, with D tentatively TRBD1 (6 bases). V was trimmed by 3 bases and J by 5 bases, leaving 11 bases between them. CDR3 length: 13 amino acids. The germline V gene has CDR1 SGHRS and CDR2 YFSETQ. Combining the CDR3 with reference TRBV5-1 and TRBJ2-5 gives the whole variable domain KAGVTQTPRYLIKTRGQQVTLSCSPISGHRSVSWYQQTPGQGLQFLFEYFSETQRNKGNFPGRFSGRQFSNSRSEMNVSTLELGDSALYLCASSSQGWETQYFGPGTRLLVL.

This chain joins TRBV2 and TRBJ1-5; 10 positions match TRBD1. This CDR3 comprises 18 residues. The germline V gene encodes CDR1 SNHLY and CDR2 FYNNEI. V was clipped by 6 bases and J by 0 bases; unmatched bases: 11. The CDR3, as DNA: TGTGCCAGCAGCTGGCCCGGGACAGGGGCCTATAGCAATCAGCCCCAGCATTTT. Residues: CASSWPGTGAYSNQPQHF.

The V and J genes are TRBV7-2 and TRBJ2-1; 12 nucleotides match TRBD2. The CDR3 contains 15 residues. V gave up 1 base and J gave up 7 bases; unmatched junction bases: 2. Looked up from germline, CDR1 is SGHTA and CDR2 is FQGNSA. CDR3 loop: CASSLVGTSGNEQFF. As DNA, the CDR3 is TGTGCCAGCAGCTTAGTCGGGACTAGCGGGAATGAGCAGTTCTTC.

The chain uses TRBV21-1 and TRBJ2-7; TRBD2 was called by the table and not checked on the DNA. TRBV21-1 constitutes a pseudogene. There are 14 residues in the CDR3. The CDR3 bases are TGTGCCAGCAGCAAAAATAGAGGGCCCTACGAGCAGTACTTC. This codes for CASSKNRGPYEQYF.

The chain is built from TRBV28 and TRBJ1-1; D unresolved. Trimming removed 7 bases from V and 6 bases from J, with 30 bases in between. Germline CDR1 MDHEN, CDR2 SYDVKM. The CDR3 totals 18 residues. The CDR3 sequence: CASTPTSSPSPGSAEAFF. As DNA, the CDR3 is TGTGCCAGCACCCCTACCAGTTCCCCGTCCCCGGGAAGCGCTGAAGCTTTCTTT.